The 2 T cell receptor beta chains listed next were all sequenced from one sample in a study of OX40 agonist ivuxolimab in advanced cancers. Data came from immunoSEQ multiplex PCR; TCRdb stores just in-frame clones and leaves some out. The sample holds around 35,000 clones, roughly 90% seen once. Sequenced here: CD4+ or CD8+ T cells sorted from blood, sampled in a trial of the OX40 agonist ivuxolimab. Receptor source: an adult with an advanced solid tumor such as melanoma, head and neck, liver or kidney cancer.

V is TRBV5-6 and J is TRBJ2-1; 7 nucleotides agree with TRBD1. The germline CDR1 and CDR2 sequences are SGHDT and YYEEEE. There are 16 residues in the CDR3. V shed 3 bases, J shed 4 bases, and the junction held 10 bases outside the gene matches. The CDR3 protein is CASSSPQGVSYNEQFF. DNA for the CDR3: TGTGCCAGCAGCTCGCCCCAGGGGGTCTCTTACAATGAGCAGTTCTTC.

The chain couples TRBV25-1 to TRBJ1-1; 7 bases are shared with TRBD1. Germline trimming cut 11 bases from V and 7 bases from J; bases unmatched to any gene: 4. Germline V gene data show CDR1 as MGHDK and CDR2 as SYGVNS. The length of the CDR3 is 10 residues. The CDR3 bases are TGTGCCGCAGGGGGGTTTGAAGCTTTCTTT. Protein sequence: CAAGGFEAFF.